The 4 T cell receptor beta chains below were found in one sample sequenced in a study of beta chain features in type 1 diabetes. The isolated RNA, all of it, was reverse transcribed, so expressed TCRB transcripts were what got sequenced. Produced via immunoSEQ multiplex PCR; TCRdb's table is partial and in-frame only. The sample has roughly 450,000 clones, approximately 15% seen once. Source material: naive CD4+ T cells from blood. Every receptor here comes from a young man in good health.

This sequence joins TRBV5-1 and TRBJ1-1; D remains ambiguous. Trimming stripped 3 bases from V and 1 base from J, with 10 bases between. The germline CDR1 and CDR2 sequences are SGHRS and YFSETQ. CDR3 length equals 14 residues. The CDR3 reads CASSSRTGNTEAFF. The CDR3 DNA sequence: TGCGCCAGCAGCTCCCGGACGGGGAACACTGAAGCTTTCTTT.

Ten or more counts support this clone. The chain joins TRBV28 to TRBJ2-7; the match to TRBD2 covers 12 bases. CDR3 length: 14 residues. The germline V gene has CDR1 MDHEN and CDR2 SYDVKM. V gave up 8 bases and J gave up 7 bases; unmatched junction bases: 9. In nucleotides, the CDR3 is TGTGCCAGCTCGACTAGCGGGAGTTCTAGGGAGCAGTACGTC. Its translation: CASSTSGSSREQYV.

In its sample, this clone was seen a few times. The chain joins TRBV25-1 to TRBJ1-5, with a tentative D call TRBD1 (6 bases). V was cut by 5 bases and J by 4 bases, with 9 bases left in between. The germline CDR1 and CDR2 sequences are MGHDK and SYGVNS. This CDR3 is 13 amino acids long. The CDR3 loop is CASSRTENQPQHF. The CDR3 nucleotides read TGTGCCAGCAGTAGGACAGAAAATCAGCCCCAGCATTTT.

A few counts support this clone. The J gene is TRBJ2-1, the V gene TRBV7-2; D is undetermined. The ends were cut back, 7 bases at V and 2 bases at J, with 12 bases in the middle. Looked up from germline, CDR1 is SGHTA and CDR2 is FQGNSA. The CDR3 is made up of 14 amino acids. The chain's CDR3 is CASTKRVTYNEQFF. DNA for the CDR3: TGTGCCAGCACCAAAAGGGTGACCTACAATGAGCAGTTCTTC. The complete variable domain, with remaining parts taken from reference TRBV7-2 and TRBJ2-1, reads GAGVSQSPSNKVTEKGKDVELRCDPISGHTALYWYRQSLGQGLEFLIYFQGNSAPDKSGLPSDRFSAERTGGSVSTLTIQRTQQEDSAVYLCASTKRVTYNEQFFGPGTRLTVL.